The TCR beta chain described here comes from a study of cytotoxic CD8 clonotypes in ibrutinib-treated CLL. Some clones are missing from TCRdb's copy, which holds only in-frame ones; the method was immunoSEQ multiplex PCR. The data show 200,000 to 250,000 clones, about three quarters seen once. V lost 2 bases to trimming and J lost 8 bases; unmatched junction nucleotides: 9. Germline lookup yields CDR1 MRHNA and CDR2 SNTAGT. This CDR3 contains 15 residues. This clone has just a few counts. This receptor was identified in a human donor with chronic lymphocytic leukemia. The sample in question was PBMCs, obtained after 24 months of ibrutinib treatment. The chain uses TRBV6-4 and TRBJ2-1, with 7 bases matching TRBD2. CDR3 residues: CASSDQAGRLHEQFF. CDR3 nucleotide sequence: TGTGCCAGCAGTGACCAAGCGGGACGCCTCCATGAGCAGTTCTTC.